Detailed here is one T cell receptor beta chain. Uncontrolled infection, other autoimmune disease, pregnancy or lactation excluded patients. Diagnosis relied on clinical symptoms, serum thyroxine and TRAb, thyroid ultrasound and orbital computed tomography. PBMCs were sourced from more than 7.5 ml fresh peripheral blood. The sample comes from a study of T cells in Graves' hyperthyroidism and ophthalmopathy. TCR beta CDR3 sequences were amplified from RNA transcripts. Using the HTBI primer set, a first-round RT-PCR was run on the TCR CDR3. A single record per CDR3 protein comes from TCRdb applying MiXCR to the multiplex PCR reads. The sample records 750,000 to 950,000 distinct CDR3 sequences, over 35% being singletons. The CDR3 has 15 residues. The V and J ends lost 5 bases and 2 bases respectively, with 16 bases between them. CDR1 and CDR2 from the germline V gene are SGHVS and FQNEAQ.

This TCR came from a man aged 18 to 30 with Graves' hyperthyroidism. The chain employs TRBV7-8 and TRBJ2-7, with D maybe TRBD2 (5 bases). The source material was blood. CDR3 region: CASSPIKDSTYEQYF. The DNA of the CDR3 is TGTGCCAGCAGCCCTATAAAGGACTCAACCTACGAGCAGTACTTC.